Reported below is one T cell receptor beta chain. Random-hexamer reverse transcription was applied to about 0.45 to 1 ug RNA. One entry per CDR3 protein, called by TCRdb with MiXCR from the immunoSEQ multiplex PCR reads. The sample shows about 18,000 distinct CDR3 sequences, 90% to 95% of them seen only once. This specimen belongs to a study of CD8 T cells in Susac syndrome. V was cut by 1 base and J by 1 base, with 17 bases left in between. Germline CDR1 and CDR2: SGHVS and FNYEAQ. This CDR3 has 18 amino acids. The gene calls are TRBV7-6 and TRBJ2-1; D gene unclear. The material sequenced was CD8+ T cells from PBMCs. This sequence was found in a human donor in good health. Here the CDR3 DNA reads TGTGCCAGCAGCTTAGAAGCTAACCCGGGCAGTTCCTACAATGAGCAGTTCTTC. It translates to CASSLEANPGSSYNEQFF.